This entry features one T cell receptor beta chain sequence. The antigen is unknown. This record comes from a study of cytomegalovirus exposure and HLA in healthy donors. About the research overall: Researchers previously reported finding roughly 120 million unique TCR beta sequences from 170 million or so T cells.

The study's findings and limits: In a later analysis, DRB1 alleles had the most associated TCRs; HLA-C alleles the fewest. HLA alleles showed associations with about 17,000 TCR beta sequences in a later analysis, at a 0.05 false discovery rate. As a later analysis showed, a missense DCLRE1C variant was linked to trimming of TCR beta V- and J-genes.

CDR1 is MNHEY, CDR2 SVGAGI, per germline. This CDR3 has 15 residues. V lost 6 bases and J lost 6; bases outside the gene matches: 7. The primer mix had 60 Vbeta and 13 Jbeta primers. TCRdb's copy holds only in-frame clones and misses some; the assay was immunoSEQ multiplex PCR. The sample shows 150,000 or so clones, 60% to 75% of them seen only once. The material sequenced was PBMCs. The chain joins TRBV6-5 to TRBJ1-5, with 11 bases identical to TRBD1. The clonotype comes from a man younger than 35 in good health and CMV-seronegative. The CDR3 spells CASSSGTGGTQPQHF. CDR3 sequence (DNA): TGTGCCAGCAGCTCCGGGACAGGGGGAACTCAGCCCCAGCATTTT.